One sample yielded the 13 T cell receptor beta chains listed below, sequenced in a study of cytomegalovirus exposure and HLA in healthy donors. The PCR was carried out with 60 Vbeta primers and 13 Jbeta primers. The protocol was immunoSEQ multiplex PCR, while the TCRdb copy is restricted to in-frame clones and leaves out a portion. This table has around 150,000 clones, roughly 64% appearing once. Sequencing was performed on PBMCs. All receptors come from a woman aged 25-40 years in good health and CMV-seropositive.

This clone appeared a single time. V and J are TRBV27 and TRBJ2-1, with TRBD2 matching over 10 bases. Germline CDR1 and CDR2: MNHEY and SMNVEV (reference sequence). J lost 4 bases, V lost 3 bases, and 6 bases had no gene match. The CDR3 length is 16 residues. As DNA, the CDR3 is TGTGCCAGCAGTTTCCCTTCTAGCGGGGGTTACAATGAGCAGTTCTTC. Translating it yields CASSFPSSGGYNEQFF.

The chain has TRBV28 and TRBJ1-2; the match to TRBD1 covers 9 bases. J lost 4 bases, V lost 7 bases, and 25 bases had no gene match. The germline CDR1 and CDR2 sequences are MDHEN and SYDVKM. The CDR3 runs to 20 residues. CDR3 sequence reads: CASIPRTRRDRDSGPYGYTF. The CDR3 nucleotides read TGTGCCAGCATACCTCGCACCCGCCGGGACAGGGACTCGGGACCCTATGGCTACACCTTC.

V is TRBV7-8 and J is TRBJ2-3; 7 bases are a match to TRBD2. V dropped 1 base and J dropped 5; count of bases not matched to a gene: 9. This CDR3 is 16 amino acids long. Germline V gives CDR1 SGHVS, CDR2 FQNEAQ. In nucleotides, the CDR3 is TGTGCCAGCAGCTTAGTTGGAAGCGGGGACGGAGATACGCAGTATTTT. Amino acids: CASSLVGSGDGDTQYF.

V and J are TRBV10-2 and TRBJ1-5; D possibly corresponds to TRBD1 (5 bases). This CDR3 region has 13 residues. Germline V lookup: CDR1 WSHSY, CDR2 SAAADI. Deletions cut 5 bases from V and 4 bases from J, with 9 bases between. CDR3 protein: CASSTQGNQPQHF. The CDR3 bases are TGCGCCAGCAGTACCCAGGGTAATCAGCCCCAGCATTTT.

This clone has a single count. V usage is TRBV30 and J usage is TRBJ2-3, with 8 bases aligning to TRBD1. In germline, CDR1 is GTSNPN, CDR2 SVGIG (reference sequence). The V and J ends lost 8 bases and 0 bases, in that order; junction bases with no gene match: 4. The CDR3 extends over 13 amino acids. The CDR3 protein is CAVTGGSTDTQYF. DNA for the CDR3: TGTGCCGTAACAGGGGGGAGCACAGATACGCAGTATTTT.

V is TRBV12-2 and J is TRBJ1-2. TRBV12-2 is a known pseudogene. The CDR3 runs to 14 residues. The CDR3: CASRLSPLNYGYTF. CDR3 coding DNA: TGTGCAAGTCGCTTATCTCCTCTGAACTATGGCTACACCTTC.

This clone was observed a few times. V and J are TRBV7-2 and TRBJ1-2, with TRBD1 as a possible D gene (6 bases). The ends were cut back, 3 bases at V and 8 bases at J, with 16 bases in the middle. The germline V gene encodes CDR1 SGHTA and CDR2 FQGNSA. CDR3 length: 14 residues. Here the CDR3 reads CASSLGRGALGYTF. The CDR3 nucleotides are TGTGCCAGCAGCTTGGGGAGGGGGGCGTTGGGCTACACCTTC.

The chain is built from TRBV30 and TRBJ2-3, with 7 bases that match TRBD1. V lost 3 bases to trimming and J lost 5 bases; unmatched junction nucleotides: 2. The CDR3 extends over 12 amino acids. Germline CDR1 is GTSNPN and CDR2 is SVGIG (reference sequence). CDR3 residues: CAWSPGGDTQYF. The CDR3 DNA follows: TGTGCCTGGAGCCCAGGGGGAGATACGCAGTATTTT.

V usage is TRBV7-9 and J usage is TRBJ1-1, with a tentative D call TRBD1 (6 bases). CDR1 and CDR2 from the germline V gene are SEHNR and FQNEAQ (reference sequence). The V end was cut by 2 bases, the J end by 8 bases, with 12 bases between. CDR3 length equals 13 residues. This CDR3 is CASSLLGQGEAFF. CDR3 coding DNA: TGTGCCAGCAGCTTACTGGGCCAGGGGGAAGCTTTCTTT.

The chain carries TRBV23-1 and TRBJ1-5; D not resolved. TRBV23-1 is reported as an ORF; its role is uncertain. CDR3 size: 15 residues. V was clipped by 3 bases and J by 1 base, with 10 bases between them. CDR3 DNA sequence: TGCGCCAGCAGTCATGAGCCCCTCAGCAATCAGCCCCAGCATTTT. Translated, it gives CASSHEPLSNQPQHF.

The genes are TRBV7-2 and TRBJ1-5; TRBD1 might be the D (5 bases). There are 12 residues in the CDR3. Trimming took 4 bases from V and 6 from J, leaving 7 bases between them. The V gene's germline CDR1 is SGHTA and CDR2 FQGNSA. The CDR3: CASSWGGQPQHF. As DNA, the CDR3 is TGTGCCAGCAGCTGGGGGGGTCAGCCCCAGCATTTT.

This rearrangement joins TRBV5-1 to TRBJ2-5, with 8 bases matching TRBD2. The CDR3 totals 17 residues. Germline CDR1 reads SGHRS; CDR2 reads YFSETQ. With 4 bases clipped from V and 2 bases from J, the junction kept 13 bases outside the gene matches. DNA for the CDR3: TGCGCCAGCAGCATCGGACTAGCAGGGTGGGGACAAGAGACCCAGTACTTC. It codes for CASSIGLAGWGQETQYF.

This sequence joins TRBV2 and TRBJ2-2, with unresolved D. The CDR3 consists of 15 residues. V shed 1 base and J shed 7 bases, with 13 bases lying between them. Germline CDR1 SNHLY, CDR2 FYNNEI. CDR3 loop: CASSEGPEEFGELFF. CDR3 bases: TGTGCCAGCAGTGAAGGGCCCGAGGAATTCGGGGAGCTGTTTTTT.